A selection of T cell receptor beta chains follows, all from one sample in a study of blood T cell repertoires in COVID-19. Clones were sequenced by immunoSEQ multiplex PCR, and TCRdb holds only the in-frame ones, with some missing. The repertoire holds 200,000 to 250,000 clones, with over 60% as singletons. Sample: peripheral blood. These receptors originate from a woman in her 70s with acute or convalescent COVID-19. The CDR3 runs from the conserved cysteine through the conserved F or W. D genes are given only for firm matches. A clone size is listed for some rows: how often the clone was seen (once, few, many), or a class if it is expanded.

cdr3_length: 17; d_call: TRBD2; j_call: TRBJ2-7; v_call: TRBV5-1; clone_size: -; cdr3_nt: TGCGCCAGCAGCTTACTCGGGACTAGCGGGATCGGAGGGGAGCAGTACTTC; cdr3_aa: CASSLLGTSGIGGEQYF
cdr3_length: 12; d_call: TRBD2; j_call: TRBJ2-1; v_call: TRBV10-3; clone_size: -; cdr3_nt: TGTGCCATTAGCGGGAGAGGCAATGAGCAGTTCTTC; cdr3_aa: CAISGRGNEQFF
cdr3_length: 17; d_call: TRBD2; j_call: TRBJ2-2; v_call: TRBV7-9; clone_size: -; cdr3_nt: TGTGCCAGCAGCTTAGGGGGACTAGCGGGACGCACCGGGGAGCTGTTTTTT; cdr3_aa: CASSLGGLAGRTGELFF
cdr3_length: 16; d_call: -; j_call: TRBJ1-3; v_call: TRBV15; clone_size: -; cdr3_nt: TGTGCCACCAGCAGAGTCCGGGGGGCAGGAGGAAACACCATATATTTT; cdr3_aa: CATSRVRGAGGNTIYF
cdr3_length: 15; d_call: -; j_call: TRBJ2-7; v_call: TRBV21-1; clone_size: -; cdr3_nt: TGTGCCAGCAGCAAAGTCGAACCGACGGGGAACGAGCAGTACTTC; cdr3_aa: CASSKVEPTGNEQYF
cdr3_length: 16; d_call: -; j_call: TRBJ2-3; v_call: TRBV3-1/TRBV3-2; clone_size: -; cdr3_nt: TGTGCCAGCAGCCAAGATCAAAAGGGGATAGGGGATACGCAGTATTTT; cdr3_aa: CASSQDQKGIGDTQYF
cdr3_length: 15; d_call: -; j_call: TRBJ2-1; v_call: TRBV9; clone_size: few; cdr3_nt: TGTGCCAGCAGCCCCCCCGGGAGCTCCTACAATGAGCAGTTCTTC; cdr3_aa: CASSPPGSSYNEQFF
cdr3_length: 15; d_call: -; j_call: TRBJ1-1; v_call: TRBV19; clone_size: -; cdr3_nt: TGTGCCAGTAGTATACAGGGCCTCATGAACACTGAAGCTTTCTTT; cdr3_aa: CASSIQGLMNTEAFF
cdr3_length: 15; d_call: TRBD2; j_call: TRBJ2-2; v_call: TRBV6-5; clone_size: -; cdr3_nt: TGTGCCAGCAGATTGACTAGCCGGACAACCGGGGAGCTGTTTTTT; cdr3_aa: CASRLTSRTTGELFF
cdr3_length: 13; d_call: TRBD2; j_call: TRBJ2-2; v_call: TRBV6-6; clone_size: -; cdr3_nt: TGTGCCAGCACTATCCGGGAGGGCGGGGAGCTGTTTTTT; cdr3_aa: CASTIREGGELFF
cdr3_length: 14; d_call: -; j_call: TRBJ1-6; v_call: TRBV4-1; clone_size: -; cdr3_nt: TGCGCCAGCAGCCAAGATCATTCTAGTTCACCCCTCCACTTT; cdr3_aa: CASSQDHSSSPLHF
cdr3_length: 12; d_call: TRBD1; j_call: TRBJ2-1; v_call: TRBV2; clone_size: -; cdr3_nt: TGTGCCAGCAGTGCAGACAGGGGGGAGCTGTTCTTC; cdr3_aa: CASSADRGELFF
cdr3_length: 15; d_call: -; j_call: TRBJ1-1; v_call: TRBV5-4; clone_size: -; cdr3_nt: TGTGCCAGCAGCCCACGGGGGGGGTCGAACACTGAAGCTTTCTTT; cdr3_aa: CASSPRGGSNTEAFF
cdr3_length: 14; d_call: -; j_call: TRBJ1-2; v_call: TRBV7-9; clone_size: -; cdr3_nt: TGTGCCAGCAGCTTAGGAGCAGGGGTCTATGGCTACACCTTC; cdr3_aa: CASSLGAGVYGYTF
cdr3_length: 15; d_call: -; j_call: TRBJ2-2; v_call: TRBV1; clone_size: -; cdr3_nt: TGCACCAGCAGCCAAGCTAGGGAGAACGCCGGGGAGCTGTTTTTT; cdr3_aa: CTSSQARENAGELFF
cdr3_length: 13; d_call: TRBD1; j_call: TRBJ2-5; v_call: TRBV30; clone_size: -; cdr3_nt: TGTGCCTGGAGTGGGGGACAGCAAGAGACCCAGTACTTC; cdr3_aa: CAWSGGQQETQYF
cdr3_length: 16; d_call: TRBD2; j_call: TRBJ2-5; v_call: TRBV3-1/TRBV3-2; clone_size: -; cdr3_nt: TGTGCCAGCACAGTGCGGACTAGCGGGAGACCAGAGACCCAGTACTTC; cdr3_aa: CASTVRTSGRPETQYF
cdr3_length: 15; d_call: -; j_call: TRBJ2-1; v_call: TRBV7-9; clone_size: -; cdr3_nt: TGTGCCAGCAGCTCACTACTAGCCGTCTACAATGAGCAGTTCTTC; cdr3_aa: CASSSLLAVYNEQFF
cdr3_length: 14; d_call: -; j_call: TRBJ2-7; v_call: TRBV3-1/TRBV3-2; clone_size: once; cdr3_nt: TGTGCCAGCAGCCAAGATTCGCAGGGATCGGATCCGTACTTC; cdr3_aa: CASSQDSQGSDPYF
cdr3_length: 17; d_call: -; j_call: TRBJ1-1; v_call: TRBV12-2; clone_size: -; cdr3_nt: TGTGCAAGTCGCCCTACTTGGGACAGTTCCATGAACACTGAAGCTTTCTTT; cdr3_aa: CASRPTWDSSMNTEAFF